This TCR beta chain derives from a study of CD8+CD57+ T cells in acquired aplastic anemia. Study conclusions and caveats: No significant patient-versus-control difference appeared in CD8+ Simpson's diversity.

The germline V gene encodes CDR1 SGHRS and CDR2 YFSETQ. The CDR3 runs 15 residues. Trimming stripped 8 bases from V and 0 bases from J, with 17 bases between. TCR beta VDJ and CDR3 profiles were obtained from a genomic DNA template. Using its own MiXCR run on the reads, TCRdb lists one record per CDR3 protein. The data show some 170,000 distinct CDR3 sequences, around half seen once. This clonotype was seen only a few times. Antigen specificity is unknown. Only patients with CD8+CD57+ cell expansion on flow cytometry were chosen for sequencing. Sequencing was carried out using sorted CD4+, CD8+, or CD8+CD57+ T cells (not recorded which) from PBMCs. The chain joins TRBV5-1 to TRBJ1-1; tentatively, D is TRBD1 (5 bases). The receptor's source is a human donor with aplastic anemia. The CDR3 sequence is CARKGQQSMNTEAFF. CDR3 coding DNA: TGCGCCAGAAAGGGGCAACAGTCCATGAACACTGAAGCTTTCTTT.